This T cell receptor (beta chain) was sequenced for a study of blood T cells in healthy people across ages. Study as a whole: Per two T cells, template switching captured roughly one barcoded beta molecule. Overall study results and limits: Leaving the PBMCs unsorted stopped any conclusive comparison of naive versus antigen-experienced cells. A strong correlation was found between TCR beta diversity and the percentage of naive T cells.

This clonotype was observed a few times. What it recognizes is unknown. PCR was performed a second time for about 7 to 11 cycles using a sample-barcoded 5' primer and a J-beta primer mix. Each cDNA molecule was tagged by a template-switch adaptor that had 12 random nucleotides. Each CDR3 protein gets one entry after TCRdb re-called the 5' RACE reads with MiXCR. In the table there are over a million distinct CDR3 sequences, roughly 40% of which are singletons. Trimming shortened V by 6 bases and J by 7 bases, and 12 bases separated the two germline ends. The CDR3 sequence is 12 residues long. From germline, CDR1 is MDHEN and CDR2 SYDVKM.

This TCR derives from a woman younger than 30 in good health. The sequenced sample consisted of blood. The V and J genes are TRBV28 and TRBJ1-2; perhaps TRBD1 as D (6 bases). CDR3 sequence reads: CASRPGGGGYTF. As DNA, the CDR3 is TGTGCCAGCAGACCTGGAGGGGGTGGCTACACCTTC.